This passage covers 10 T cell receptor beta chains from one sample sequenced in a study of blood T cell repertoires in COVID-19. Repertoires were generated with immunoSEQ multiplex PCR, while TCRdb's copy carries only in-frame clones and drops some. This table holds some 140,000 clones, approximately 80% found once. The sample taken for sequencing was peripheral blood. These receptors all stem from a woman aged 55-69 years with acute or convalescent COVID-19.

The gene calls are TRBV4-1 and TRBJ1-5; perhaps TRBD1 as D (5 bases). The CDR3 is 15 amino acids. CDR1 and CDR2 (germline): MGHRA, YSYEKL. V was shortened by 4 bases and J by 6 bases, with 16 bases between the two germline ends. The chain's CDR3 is CASSLVAGIGQPQHF. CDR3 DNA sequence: TGCGCCAGCAGCCTAGTCGCAGGGATCGGTCAGCCCCAGCATTTT.

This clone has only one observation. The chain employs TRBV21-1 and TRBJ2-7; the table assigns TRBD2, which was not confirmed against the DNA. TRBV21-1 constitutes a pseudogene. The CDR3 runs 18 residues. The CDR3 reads CASSFSPGAGGPPYEQYV. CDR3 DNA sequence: TGTGCCAGCAGCTTTTCACCTGGAGCGGGGGGTCCTCCCTACGAGCAGTACGTC.

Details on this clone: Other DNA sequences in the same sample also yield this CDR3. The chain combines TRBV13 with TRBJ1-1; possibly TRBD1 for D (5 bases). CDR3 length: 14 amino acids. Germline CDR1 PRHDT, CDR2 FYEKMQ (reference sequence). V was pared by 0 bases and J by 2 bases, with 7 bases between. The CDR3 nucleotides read TGTGCCAGCAGCTTAGGCGACAGAAACACTGAAGCTTTCTTT. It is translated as CASSLGDRNTEAFF.

The CDR3 sequence: CASRSPGLANTQYF. The CDR3, as DNA: TGTGCCAGCAGATCACCTGGACTAGCAAATACGCAGTATTTT. This chain connects TRBV7-2 to TRBJ2-3; 8 nucleotides line up with TRBD2. With 6 bases clipped from V and 7 bases from J, the junction kept 9 bases outside the gene matches. CDR3 length equals 14 residues. CDR1 is SGHTA, CDR2 FQGNSA, per germline.

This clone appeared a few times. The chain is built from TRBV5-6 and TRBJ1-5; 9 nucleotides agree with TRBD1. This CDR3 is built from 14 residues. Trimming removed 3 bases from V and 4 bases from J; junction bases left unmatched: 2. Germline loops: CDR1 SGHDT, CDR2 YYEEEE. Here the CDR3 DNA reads TGTGCCAGCAGCTGGACAGGGGATAATCAGCCCCAGCATTTT. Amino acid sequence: CASSWTGDNQPQHF.

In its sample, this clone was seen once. CDR3 bases: TGTGCCAGCAAGAGGACAGGAGCTGCAGGTGAGCAGTTCTTC. It is translated as CASKRTGAAGEQFF. The rearrangement uses TRBV27 and TRBJ2-1, with 7 bases lining up with TRBD1. V lost 7 bases to trimming and J lost 9 bases; unmatched junction nucleotides: 12. Germline CDR1 is MNHEY and CDR2 is SMNVEV (reference sequence). This CDR3 has 14 residues.

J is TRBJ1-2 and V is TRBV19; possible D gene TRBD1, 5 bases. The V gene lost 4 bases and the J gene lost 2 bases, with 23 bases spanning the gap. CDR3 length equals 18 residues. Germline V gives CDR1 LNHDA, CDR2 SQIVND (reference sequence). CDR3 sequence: CASSRPLRGGNINYGYTF. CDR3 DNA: TGTGCCAGTAGTAGGCCCCTCCGGGGGGGAAATATCAACTATGGCTACACCTTC.

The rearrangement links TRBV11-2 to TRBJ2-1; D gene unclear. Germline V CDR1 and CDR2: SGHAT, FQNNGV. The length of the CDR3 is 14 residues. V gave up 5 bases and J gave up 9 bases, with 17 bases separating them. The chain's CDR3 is CASSPSNLRGEQFF. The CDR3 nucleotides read TGTGCCAGCAGCCCCTCGAATTTGCGTGGTGAGCAGTTCTTC.

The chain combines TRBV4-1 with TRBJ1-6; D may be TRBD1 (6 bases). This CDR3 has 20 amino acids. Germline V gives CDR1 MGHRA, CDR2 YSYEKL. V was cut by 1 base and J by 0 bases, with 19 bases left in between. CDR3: CASSQGVRDITSSYNSPLHF. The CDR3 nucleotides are TGCGCCAGCAGCCAAGGCGTTCGGGACATAACGAGCTCCTATAATTCACCCCTCCACTTT.

The CDR3 DNA is TGTGCCAGCAGCCCCACACCGGACAAAAGTGTCTACGAGCAGTACTTC. This gives the protein CASSPTPDKSVYEQYF. The V and J genes are TRBV5-4 and TRBJ2-7, with D maybe TRBD1 (5 bases). V lost 4 bases to trimming and J lost 3 bases, with 20 bases between them. This CDR3 is 16 amino acids long. The germline CDR1 and CDR2 sequences are SGHNT and YYREEE (reference sequence).